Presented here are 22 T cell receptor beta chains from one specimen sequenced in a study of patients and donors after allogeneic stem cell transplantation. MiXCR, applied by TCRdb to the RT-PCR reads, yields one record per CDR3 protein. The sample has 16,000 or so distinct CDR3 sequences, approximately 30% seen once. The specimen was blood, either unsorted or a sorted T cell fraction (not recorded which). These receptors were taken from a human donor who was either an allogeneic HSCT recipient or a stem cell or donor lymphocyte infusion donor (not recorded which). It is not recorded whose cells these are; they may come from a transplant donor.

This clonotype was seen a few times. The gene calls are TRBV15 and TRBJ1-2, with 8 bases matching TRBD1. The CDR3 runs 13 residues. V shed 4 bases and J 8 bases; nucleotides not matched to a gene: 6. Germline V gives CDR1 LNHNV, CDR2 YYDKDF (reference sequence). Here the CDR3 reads CATSKRQGLGYTF. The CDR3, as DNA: TGTGCCACCAGCAAACGACAGGGGTTGGGCTACACCTTC.

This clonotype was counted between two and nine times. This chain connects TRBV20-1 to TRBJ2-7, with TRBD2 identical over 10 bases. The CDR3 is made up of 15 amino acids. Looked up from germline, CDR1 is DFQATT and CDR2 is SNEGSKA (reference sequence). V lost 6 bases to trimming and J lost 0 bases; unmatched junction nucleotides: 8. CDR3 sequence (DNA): TGCAGTGCGCCGACTAGCGGGCGCAGCTCCTACGAGCAGTACTTC. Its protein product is CSAPTSGRSSYEQYF.

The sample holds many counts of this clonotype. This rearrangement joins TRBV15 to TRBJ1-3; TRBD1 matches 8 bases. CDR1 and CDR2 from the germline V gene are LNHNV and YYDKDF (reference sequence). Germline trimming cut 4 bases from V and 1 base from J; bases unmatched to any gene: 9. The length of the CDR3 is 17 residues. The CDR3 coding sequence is TGTGCCACCAGCATTTTCCCGACAGGGGAGTCTGGAAACACCATATATTTT. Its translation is CATSIFPTGESGNTIYF.

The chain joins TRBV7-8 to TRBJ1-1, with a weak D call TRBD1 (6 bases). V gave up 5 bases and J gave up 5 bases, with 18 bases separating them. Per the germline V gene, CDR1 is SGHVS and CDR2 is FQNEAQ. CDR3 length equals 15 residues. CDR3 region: CASSAGPGEITEAFF. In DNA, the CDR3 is TGTGCCAGCAGCGCTGGGCCAGGGGAAATTACTGAAGCTTTCTTT.

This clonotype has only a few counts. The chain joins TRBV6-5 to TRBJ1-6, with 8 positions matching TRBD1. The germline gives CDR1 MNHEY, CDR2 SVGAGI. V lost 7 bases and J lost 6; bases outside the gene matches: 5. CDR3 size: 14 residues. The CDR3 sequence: CASTRQGSNSPLHF. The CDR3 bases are TGTGCCAGCACCAGACAGGGGTCTAATTCACCCCTCCACTTT.

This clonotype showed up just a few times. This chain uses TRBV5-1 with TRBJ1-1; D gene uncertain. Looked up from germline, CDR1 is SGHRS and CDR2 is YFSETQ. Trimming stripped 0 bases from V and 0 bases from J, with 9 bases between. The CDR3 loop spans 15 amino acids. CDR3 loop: CASSLVVGLNTEAFF. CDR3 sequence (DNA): TGCGCCAGCAGCTTGGTAGTAGGATTGAACACTGAAGCTTTCTTT.

The CDR3 is CASSGDVSFGGPEAFF. The CDR3 coding sequence is TGTGCCAGCAGCGGGGACGTCTCCTTCGGAGGCCCTGAAGCTTTCTTT. The chain joins TRBV5-5 to TRBJ1-1; tentative D call: TRBD1 (5 bases). The CDR3 is 16 residues long. Per germline, CDR1 SGHKS and CDR2 YYEKEE (reference sequence). Trimming left V 4 bases short and J 6 bases short, with 22 bases between.

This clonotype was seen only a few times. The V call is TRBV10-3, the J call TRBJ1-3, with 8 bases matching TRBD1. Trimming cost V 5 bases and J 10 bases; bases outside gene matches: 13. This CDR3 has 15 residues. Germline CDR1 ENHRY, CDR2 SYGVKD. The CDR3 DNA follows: TGTGCCATCAGTTTCACAGGGGGTAGGGAGAAGACCATATATTTT. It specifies CAISFTGGREKTIYF.

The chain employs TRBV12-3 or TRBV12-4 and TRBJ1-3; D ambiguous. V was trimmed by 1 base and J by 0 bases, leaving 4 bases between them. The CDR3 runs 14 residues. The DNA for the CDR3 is TGTGCCAGCAGTTTAGTCGCCTCTGGAAACACCATATATTTT. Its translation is CASSLVASGNTIYF.

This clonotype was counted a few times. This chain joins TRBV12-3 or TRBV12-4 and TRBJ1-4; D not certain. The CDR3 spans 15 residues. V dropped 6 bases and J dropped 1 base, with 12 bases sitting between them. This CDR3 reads CASSRPGKTNEKLFF. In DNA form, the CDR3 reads TGTGCCAGCAGCCGCCCGGGCAAAACTAATGAAAAACTGTTTTTT.

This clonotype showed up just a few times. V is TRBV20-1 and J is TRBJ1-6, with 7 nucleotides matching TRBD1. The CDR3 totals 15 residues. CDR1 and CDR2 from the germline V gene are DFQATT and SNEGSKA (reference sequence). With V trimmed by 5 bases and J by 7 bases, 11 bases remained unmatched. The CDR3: CSARDRRLSNSPLHF. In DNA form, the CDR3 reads TGCAGTGCTCGGGACAGAAGGCTATCCAATTCACCCCTCCACTTT.

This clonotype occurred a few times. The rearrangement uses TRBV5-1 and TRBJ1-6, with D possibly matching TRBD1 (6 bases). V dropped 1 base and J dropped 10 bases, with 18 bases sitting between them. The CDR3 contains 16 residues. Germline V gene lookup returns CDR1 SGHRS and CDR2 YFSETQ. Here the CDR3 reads CASSLTGPRFGSPLHF. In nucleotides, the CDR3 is TGCGCCAGCAGCTTGACAGGGCCTAGATTTGGGTCACCCCTCCACTTT. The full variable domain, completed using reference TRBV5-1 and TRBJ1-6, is KAGVTQTPRYLIKTRGQQVTLSCSPISGHRSVSWYQQTPGQGLQFLFEYFSETQRNKGNFPGRFSGRQFSNSRSEMNVSTLELGDSALYLCASSLTGPRFGSPLHFGNGTRLTVT.

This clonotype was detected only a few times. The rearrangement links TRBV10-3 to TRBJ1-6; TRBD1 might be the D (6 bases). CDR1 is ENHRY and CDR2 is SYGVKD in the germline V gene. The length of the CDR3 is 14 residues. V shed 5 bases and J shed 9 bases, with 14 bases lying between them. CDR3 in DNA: TGTGCCATCAGTTTACAGGGTCGGAGTTCACCCCTCCACTTT. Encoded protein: CAISLQGRSSPLHF.

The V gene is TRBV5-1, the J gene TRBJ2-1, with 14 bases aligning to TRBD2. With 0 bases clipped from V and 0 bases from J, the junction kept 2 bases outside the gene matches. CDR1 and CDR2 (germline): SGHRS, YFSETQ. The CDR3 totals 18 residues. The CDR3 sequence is CASSLGGTSGSSYNEQFF. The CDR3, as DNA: TGCGCCAGCAGCTTGGGTGGGACTAGCGGGAGCTCCTACAATGAGCAGTTCTTC.

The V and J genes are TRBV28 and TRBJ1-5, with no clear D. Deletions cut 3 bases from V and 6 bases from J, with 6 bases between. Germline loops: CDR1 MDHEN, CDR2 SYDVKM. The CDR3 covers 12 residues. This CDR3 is CASSLGSQPQHF. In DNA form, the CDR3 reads TGTGCCAGCAGTTTGGGTAGTCAGCCCCAGCATTTT.

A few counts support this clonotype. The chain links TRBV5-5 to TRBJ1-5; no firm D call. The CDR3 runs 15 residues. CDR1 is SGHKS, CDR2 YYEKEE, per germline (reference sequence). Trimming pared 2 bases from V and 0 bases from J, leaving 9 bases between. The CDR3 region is CASSFGVNSNQPQHF. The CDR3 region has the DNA TGTGCCAGCAGCTTTGGGGTTAATAGCAATCAGCCCCAGCATTTT.

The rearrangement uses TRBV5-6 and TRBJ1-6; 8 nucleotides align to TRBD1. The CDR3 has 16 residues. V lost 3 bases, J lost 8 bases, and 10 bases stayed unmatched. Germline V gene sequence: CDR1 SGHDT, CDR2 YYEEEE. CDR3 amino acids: CASSWGTGSVDSPLHF. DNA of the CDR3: TGTGCCAGCAGCTGGGGGACAGGTTCGGTGGATTCACCCCTCCACTTT. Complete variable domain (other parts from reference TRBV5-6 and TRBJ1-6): DAGVTQSPTHLIKTRGQQVTLRCSPKSGHDTVSWYQQALGQGPQFIFQYYEEEERQRGNFPDRFSGHQFPNYSSELNVNALLLGDSALYLCASSWGTGSVDSPLHFGNGTRLTVT.

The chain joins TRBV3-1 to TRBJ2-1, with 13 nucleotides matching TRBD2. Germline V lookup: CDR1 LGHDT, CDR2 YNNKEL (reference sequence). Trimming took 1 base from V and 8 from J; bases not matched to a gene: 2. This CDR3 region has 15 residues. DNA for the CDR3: TGTGCCAGCAGCCAAGGACTAGCGGGGGGTTATGAGCAGTTCTTC. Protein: CASSQGLAGGYEQFF.

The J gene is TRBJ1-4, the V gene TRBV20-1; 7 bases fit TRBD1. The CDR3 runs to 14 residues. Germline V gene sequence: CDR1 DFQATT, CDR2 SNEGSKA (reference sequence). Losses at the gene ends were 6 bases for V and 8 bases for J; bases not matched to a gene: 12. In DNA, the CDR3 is TGCAGTGCCCCCGACAGGGTTTGGTCCGAAAAACTGTTTTTT. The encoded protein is CSAPDRVWSEKLFF.

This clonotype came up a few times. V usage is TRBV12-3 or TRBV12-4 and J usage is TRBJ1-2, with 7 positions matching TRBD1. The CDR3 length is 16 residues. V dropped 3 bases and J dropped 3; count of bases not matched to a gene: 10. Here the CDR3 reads CASSFLPGGAHYGYTF. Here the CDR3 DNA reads TGTGCCAGCAGTTTCCTGCCAGGGGGTGCCCACTATGGCTACACCTTC.

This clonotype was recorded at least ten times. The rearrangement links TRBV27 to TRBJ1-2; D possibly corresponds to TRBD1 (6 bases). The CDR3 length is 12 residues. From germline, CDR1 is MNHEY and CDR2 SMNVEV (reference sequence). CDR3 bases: TGTGCTAGTGGAGGGGGTCTCTACGGCTACACCTTC. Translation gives CASGGGLYGYTF.

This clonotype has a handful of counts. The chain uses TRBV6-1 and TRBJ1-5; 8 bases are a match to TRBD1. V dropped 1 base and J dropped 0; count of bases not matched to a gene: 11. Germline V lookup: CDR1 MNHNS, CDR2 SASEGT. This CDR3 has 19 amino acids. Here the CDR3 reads CASSEGLVDRVVSNQPQHF. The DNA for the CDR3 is TGTGCCAGCAGTGAAGGTTTAGTGGACAGGGTCGTTAGCAATCAGCCCCAGCATTTT.